A selection of T cell receptor beta chains follows, all from one sample in a study of blood T cell repertoires in COVID-19. Here immunoSEQ multiplex PCR was the method, and the copy in TCRdb shows in-frame clones only, minus some. Of around 140,000 clones listed, about 87% are singletons. What was sequenced was peripheral blood. The source is a human donor with COVID-19, enrolled during active disease. The donor label of this sample is uncertain. The CDR3 runs from the conserved cysteine through the conserved F or W. The D gene is left open where the match is weak. Rows give clone size only sometimes, using once, few, many, or a class for an expanded clone.

abundance: .
j_gene: TRBJ2-3
d_gene: TRBD2
v_gene: TRBV6-1
CDR3nt: TGTGCCAGCAGTGAGGGGCTTGGAGCGGGAGCGGCAGATACGCAGTATTTT
CDR3aa: CASSEGLGAGAADTQYF

abundance: .
j_gene: TRBJ2-1
d_gene: .
v_gene: TRBV10-1
CDR3nt: TGCGCCAGCAGTGGGCAAACCGGGACACTTCTTGACCCGGGGTCCTACAATGAGCAGTTCTTC
CDR3aa: CASSGQTGTLLDPGSYNEQFF

abundance: .
j_gene: TRBJ2-3
d_gene: .
v_gene: TRBV6-4
CDR3nt: TGTGCCAGCAGTGAGGAGGGGCAAGATACGCAGTATTTT
CDR3aa: CASSEEGQDTQYF

abundance: .
j_gene: TRBJ1-2
d_gene: .
v_gene: TRBV16
CDR3nt: TGTGCCAGCAGCCAATCGCAGGCCAACTATGGCTACACCTTC
CDR3aa: CASSQSQANYGYTF

abundance: .
j_gene: TRBJ1-2
d_gene: TRBD1
v_gene: TRBV7-6
CDR3nt: TGTGCCAGCAGCTTATTTGAACGACAGGGCTATGGCTACACCTTC
CDR3aa: CASSLFERQGYGYTF

abundance: .
j_gene: TRBJ2-2
d_gene: TRBD1
v_gene: TRBV24-1
CDR3nt: TGTGCCACCAGTCGACAGGGGGACGCCGGGGAGCTGTTTTTT
CDR3aa: CATSRQGDAGELFF

abundance: .
j_gene: TRBJ1-2
d_gene: .
v_gene: TRBV5-6
CDR3nt: TGTGCCAGCAGCCCCGCGGGCCGCGGGAGCTATGGCTACACCTTC
CDR3aa: CASSPAGRGSYGYTF

abundance: .
j_gene: TRBJ2-7
d_gene: TRBD2
v_gene: TRBV11-3
CDR3nt: TGTGCCAGCAGCAGCCGGGACTACCTCTACGAGCAGTACTTC
CDR3aa: CASSSRDYLYEQYF

abundance: .
j_gene: TRBJ1-2
d_gene: TRBD1
v_gene: TRBV5-6
CDR3nt: TGTGCCAGCAGCTTAGACAGGGGTAACTATGGCTACACCTTC
CDR3aa: CASSLDRGNYGYTF

abundance: .
j_gene: TRBJ1-1
d_gene: TRBD1
v_gene: TRBV11-1
CDR3nt: TGTGCCAGCAGGGGGACAGGGAGCGCTGAAGCTTTCTTT
CDR3aa: CASRGTGSAEAFF

abundance: .
j_gene: TRBJ1-5
d_gene: .
v_gene: TRBV5-1
CDR3nt: TGCGCCAGCAGCTTGGGGGGGGGCGAGGGTCAGCCCCAGCATTTT
CDR3aa: CASSLGGGEGQPQHF

abundance: .
j_gene: TRBJ1-5
d_gene: TRBD1
v_gene: TRBV6-6
CDR3nt: TGTGCCAGCAGTCCCGGGACAGGGGGTATCGCTAATCAGCCCCAGCATTTT
CDR3aa: CASSPGTGGIANQPQHF

abundance: .
j_gene: TRBJ1-4
d_gene: .
v_gene: TRBV6-5
CDR3nt: TGTGCCAGCAGAGGGGGAGCATGGGAAAAACTGTTTTTT
CDR3aa: CASRGGAWEKLFF

abundance: few
j_gene: TRBJ1-6
d_gene: .
v_gene: TRBV7-9
CDR3nt: TGTGCCAGCATCGGGGATTCACCCCTCCACTTT
CDR3aa: CASIGDSPLHF

abundance: .
j_gene: TRBJ2-6
d_gene: TRBD1
v_gene: TRBV7-9
CDR3nt: TGTGCCAGCAGCTTCTTTTTGACAGGGCCACGCTCTGGGGCCAACGTCCTGACTTTC
CDR3aa: CASSFFLTGPRSGANVLTF

abundance: .
j_gene: TRBJ2-7
d_gene: TRBD1
v_gene: TRBV5-1
CDR3nt: TGCGCCAGCAGCTTCATAACAGGGGGTACCTACGAGCAGTACTTC
CDR3aa: CASSFITGGTYEQYF

abundance: many
j_gene: TRBJ2-7
d_gene: .
v_gene: TRBV4-1
CDR3nt: TGCGCCAGCAGCCAAGCTGCCCCGGTGATCAGGCCGACCGAGCAGTACTTC
CDR3aa: CASSQAAPVIRPTEQYF

abundance: few
j_gene: TRBJ1-2
d_gene: .
v_gene: TRBV9
CDR3nt: TGTGCCAGCAGCGCACAGACAGGAGCTAACTATGGCTACACCTTC
CDR3aa: CASSAQTGANYGYTF

abundance: .
j_gene: TRBJ2-5
d_gene: .
v_gene: TRBV24-1
CDR3nt: TGTGCCACCAGTGATCGAAGAAGCGCCGAGACCCAGTACTTC
CDR3aa: CATSDRRSAETQYF

abundance: .
j_gene: TRBJ2-7
d_gene: TRBD1
v_gene: TRBV5-6
CDR3nt: TGTGCCAGCAGCGAGGGGACAGGCCTCGGGTACGAGCAGTACTTC
CDR3aa: CASSEGTGLGYEQYF

abundance: .
j_gene: TRBJ2-3
d_gene: TRBD1
v_gene: TRBV10-3
CDR3nt: TGTGCCATCAGTCGGCCCGGACAGGGGAGGACAGATACGCAGTATTTT
CDR3aa: CAISRPGQGRTDTQYF

abundance: .
j_gene: TRBJ1-6
d_gene: .
v_gene: TRBV19
CDR3nt: TGTGCCAGTAGTATAGAATCGGGGGAATATTCACCCCTCCACTTT
CDR3aa: CASSIESGEYSPLHF

abundance: once
j_gene: TRBJ2-5
d_gene: TRBD1
v_gene: TRBV9
CDR3nt: TGTGCCAGCAGCGCAGCACCCGGACAGGTGGACCAAGAGACCCAGTACTTC
CDR3aa: CASSAAPGQVDQETQYF

abundance: .
j_gene: TRBJ1-1
d_gene: TRBD1
v_gene: TRBV19
CDR3nt: TGTGCCAGTAGTATAGTACAGGGGGCCACTGAAGCTTTCTTT
CDR3aa: CASSIVQGATEAFF

abundance: .
j_gene: TRBJ1-1
d_gene: TRBD1
v_gene: TRBV25-1
CDR3nt: TGTGCCAGCAGCCGGGGACAGGGAATGAACACTGAAGCTTTCTTT
CDR3aa: CASSRGQGMNTEAFF

abundance: .
j_gene: TRBJ2-2
d_gene: .
v_gene: TRBV18
CDR3nt: TGTGCCAGCTCACCACGTGTCGTCACCGGGGAGCTGTTTTTT
CDR3aa: CASSPRVVTGELFF

abundance: .
j_gene: TRBJ1-1
d_gene: .
v_gene: TRBV6-1
CDR3nt: TGTGCCAGCAGTGAACGGAGGGAGGACACTGAAGCTTTCTTT
CDR3aa: CASSERREDTEAFF

abundance: .
j_gene: TRBJ2-1
d_gene: .
v_gene: TRBV2
CDR3nt: TGTGCCAGCAGTACAGGGACAAATGAGCAGTTCTTC
CDR3aa: CASSTGTNEQFF

abundance: .
j_gene: TRBJ1-2
d_gene: TRBD1
v_gene: TRBV13
CDR3nt: TGTGCCAGCAGCTTAGAAGAGAGGGGGCCTAGCTATGGCTACACCTTC
CDR3aa: CASSLEERGPSYGYTF

abundance: once
j_gene: TRBJ2-4
d_gene: TRBD1
v_gene: TRBV27
CDR3nt: TGTGCCAGCCGAATGACAGGGTCGGACATTCAGTACTTC
CDR3aa: CASRMTGSDIQYF

abundance: .
j_gene: TRBJ1-1
d_gene: TRBD1
v_gene: TRBV5-1
CDR3nt: TGCGCCAGCAGCTCTCGGACAGGAGGTATGAACACTGAAGCTTTCTTT
CDR3aa: CASSSRTGGMNTEAFF

abundance: .
j_gene: TRBJ2-4
d_gene: .
v_gene: TRBV11-2
CDR3nt: TGTGCCAGCAGCTTAGGGACTGGGTCGGGCATTCAGTACTTC
CDR3aa: CASSLGTGSGIQYF

abundance: .
j_gene: TRBJ2-2
d_gene: TRBD2
v_gene: TRBV4-1
CDR3nt: TGCGCCAGCAGCCACCGACTAGCGGGGGGATCGAACACCGGGGAGCTGTTTTTT
CDR3aa: CASSHRLAGGSNTGELFF

abundance: .
j_gene: TRBJ1-1
d_gene: .
v_gene: TRBV11-2
CDR3nt: TGTGCCAGCAGCTTGGGCCCGACTGAAGCTTTCTTT
CDR3aa: CASSLGPTEAFF

abundance: .
j_gene: TRBJ1-2
d_gene: TRBD1
v_gene: TRBV5-1
CDR3nt: TGCGCCAGCAGCTTAGATGGTGCCTCGAGGGGGCGTCTCTATGGCTACACCTTC
CDR3aa: CASSLDGASRGRLYGYTF

abundance: .
j_gene: TRBJ2-1
d_gene: TRBD2
v_gene: TRBV15
CDR3nt: TGTGCCACCAGCAGAGACGGTTGGGGACTAGCGGGAGATCAGCAGTTCTTC
CDR3aa: CATSRDGWGLAGDQQFF

abundance: .
j_gene: TRBJ1-1
d_gene: .
v_gene: TRBV6-4
CDR3nt: TGTGCCAGCAGTCTACAGGAGGGAACTGAAGCTTTCTTT
CDR3aa: CASSLQEGTEAFF

abundance: .
j_gene: TRBJ2-7
d_gene: .
v_gene: TRBV5-1
CDR3nt: TGCGCCAGCAGCTCGTTGGGACAAAACGAGCAGTACTTC
CDR3aa: CASSSLGQNEQYF

abundance: .
j_gene: TRBJ2-7
d_gene: .
v_gene: TRBV5-1
CDR3nt: TGCGCCACCAGTGAAGGAGTGGGCGAGCAGTACTTC
CDR3aa: CATSEGVGEQYF

abundance: .
j_gene: TRBJ2-2
d_gene: TRBD2
v_gene: TRBV7-6
CDR3nt: TGTGCCACAAGAGGACTAGCGGGGGACACCGGGGAGCTGTTTTTT
CDR3aa: CATRGLAGDTGELFF

abundance: .
j_gene: TRBJ2-1
d_gene: .
v_gene: TRBV9
CDR3nt: TGTGCCAGCAGCCCCTCGGCCCTGGAGTATGAGCAGTTCTTC
CDR3aa: CASSPSALEYEQFF

abundance: .
j_gene: TRBJ1-4
d_gene: .
v_gene: TRBV5-1
CDR3nt: TGCGCCAGCAGCCCCTGGATGAGGGCCGGCGAAAAACTGTTTTTT
CDR3aa: CASSPWMRAGEKLFF